This note documents a single T cell receptor (beta chain) sequence. No antigen is known for it. A much larger clone lies one base from this, so it may be a read error. This record belongs to a study of T cells in Graves' hyperthyroidism and ophthalmopathy. Study observations and caveats: Blood also held most thyroid clonotypes expanded beyond 0.001. Patients with ophthalmopathy were separated from those with stable hyperthyroidism by a 13 V-J model.

TCR beta CDR3 regions were amplified from RNA transcripts. During a first-round RT-PCR of the TCR CDR3, the HTBI primer set was used. TCRdb reprocessed the multiplex PCR reads via MiXCR and lists one record per CDR3 protein. The sample contains over 300,000 distinct CDR3 sequences, approximately 15% of which appear only once. These patients, aged 18 to 65, had recently diagnosed hyperthyroidism lasting under 2 months. This sequence originates from a woman aged 55-69 years with Graves' hyperthyroidism. Material: blood.

In DNA, the CDR3 is TGTGCCAGCAGCCTGACCGGGACTAGCGGGACCGGGGAGCTGCTTTTT. Its protein is CASSLTGTSGTGELLF. The chain couples TRBV3-1 to TRBJ2-2; 13 positions agree with TRBD2. The germline CDR1 and CDR2 sequences are LGHDT and YNNKEL (reference sequence). The CDR3 has 16 amino acids.